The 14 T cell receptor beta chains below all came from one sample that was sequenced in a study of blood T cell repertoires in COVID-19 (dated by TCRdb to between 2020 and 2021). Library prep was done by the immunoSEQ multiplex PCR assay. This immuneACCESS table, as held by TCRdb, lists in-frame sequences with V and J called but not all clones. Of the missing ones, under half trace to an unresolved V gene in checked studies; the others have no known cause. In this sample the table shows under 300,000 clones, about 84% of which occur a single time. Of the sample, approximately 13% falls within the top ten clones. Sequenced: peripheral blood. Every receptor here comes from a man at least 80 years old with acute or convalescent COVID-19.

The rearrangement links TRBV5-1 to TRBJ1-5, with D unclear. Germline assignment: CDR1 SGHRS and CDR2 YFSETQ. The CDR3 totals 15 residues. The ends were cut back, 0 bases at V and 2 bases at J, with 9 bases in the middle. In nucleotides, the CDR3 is TGCGCCAGCAGCTTGGGCGGGGTGCGCAATCAGCCCCAGCATTTT. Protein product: CASSLGGVRNQPQHF.

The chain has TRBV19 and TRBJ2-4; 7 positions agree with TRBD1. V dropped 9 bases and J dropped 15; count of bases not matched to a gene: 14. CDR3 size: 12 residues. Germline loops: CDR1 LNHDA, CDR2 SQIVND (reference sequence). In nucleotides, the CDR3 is TGTGCCAGCACATCCGGGACAGCCCCAGGGTACTTC. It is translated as CASTSGTAPGYF. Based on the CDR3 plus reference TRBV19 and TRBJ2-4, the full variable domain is DGGITQSPKYLFRKEGQNVTLSCEQNLNHDAMYWYRQDPGQGLRLIYYSQIVNDFQKGDIAEGYSVSREKKESFPLTVTSAQKNPTAFYLCASTSGTAPGYFGAGTRLSVL.

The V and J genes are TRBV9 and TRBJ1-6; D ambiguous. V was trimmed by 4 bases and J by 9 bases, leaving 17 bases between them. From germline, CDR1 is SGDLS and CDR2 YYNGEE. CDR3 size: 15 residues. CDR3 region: CASSNLELPGSPLHF. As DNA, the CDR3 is TGTGCCAGCAGCAACCTCGAGCTCCCTGGTTCACCCCTCCACTTT.

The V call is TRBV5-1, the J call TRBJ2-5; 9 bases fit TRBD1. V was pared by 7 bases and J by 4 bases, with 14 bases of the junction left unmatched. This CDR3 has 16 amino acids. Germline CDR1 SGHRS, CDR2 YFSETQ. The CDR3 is CASGLQGASRGETQYF. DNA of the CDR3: TGCGCCAGCGGATTACAGGGGGCAAGCCGGGGAGAGACCCAGTACTTC.

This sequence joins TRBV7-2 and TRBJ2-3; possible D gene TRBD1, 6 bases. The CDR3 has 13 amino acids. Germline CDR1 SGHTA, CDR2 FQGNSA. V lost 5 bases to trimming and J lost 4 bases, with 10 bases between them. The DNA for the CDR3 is TGTGCCAGCAGCCCTCGACAGGCAGATACGCAGTATTTT. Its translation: CASSPRQADTQYF.

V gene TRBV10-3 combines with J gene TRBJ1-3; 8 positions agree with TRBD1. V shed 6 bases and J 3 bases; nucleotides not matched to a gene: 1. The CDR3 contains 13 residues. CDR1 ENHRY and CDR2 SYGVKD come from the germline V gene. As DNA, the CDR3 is TGTGCCATCAGGGGACAGGTTGGAAACACCATATATTTT. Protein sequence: CAIRGQVGNTIYF.

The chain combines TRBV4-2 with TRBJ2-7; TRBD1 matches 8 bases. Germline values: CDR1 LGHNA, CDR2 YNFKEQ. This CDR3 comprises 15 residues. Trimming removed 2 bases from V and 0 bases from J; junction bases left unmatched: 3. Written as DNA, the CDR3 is TGTGCCAGCAGCCAACCGGGACAGGTCTCCTACGAGCAGTACTTC. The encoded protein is CASSQPGQVSYEQYF.

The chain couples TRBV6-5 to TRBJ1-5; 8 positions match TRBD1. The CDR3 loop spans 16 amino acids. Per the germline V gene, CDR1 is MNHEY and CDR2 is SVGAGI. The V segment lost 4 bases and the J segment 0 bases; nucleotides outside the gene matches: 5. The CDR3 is CASSLTGGDSNQPQHF. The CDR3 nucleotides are TGTGCCAGCAGTTTAACAGGGGGGGATAGCAATCAGCCCCAGCATTTT.

The CDR3 coding sequence is TGTGCCAGCAGCAGGGAAAGGGGCGTCCACGAGCAGTACTTC. As protein: CASSRERGVHEQYF. The V and J genes are TRBV9 and TRBJ2-7, with D perhaps matching TRBD1 (5 bases). The CDR3 loop spans 14 amino acids. The germline V gene encodes CDR1 SGDLS and CDR2 YYNGEE. Deletions cut 4 bases from V and 5 bases from J, with 16 bases between.

CDR3 bases: TGTGCCAGCAGCAAAGCGGGGGGAGGGCTTAATCAGCCCCAGCATTTT. It specifies CASSKAGGGLNQPQHF. This sequence joins TRBV21-1 and TRBJ1-5. TRBV21-1 is noted as a pseudogene. CDR3 length: 16 amino acids.

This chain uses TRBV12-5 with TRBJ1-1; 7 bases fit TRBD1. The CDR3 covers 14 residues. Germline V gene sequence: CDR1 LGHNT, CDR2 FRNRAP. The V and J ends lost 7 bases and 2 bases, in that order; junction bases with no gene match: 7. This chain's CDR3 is CASASGQPNTEAFF. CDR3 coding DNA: TGTGCTAGTGCCTCGGGACAGCCTAACACTGAAGCTTTCTTT.

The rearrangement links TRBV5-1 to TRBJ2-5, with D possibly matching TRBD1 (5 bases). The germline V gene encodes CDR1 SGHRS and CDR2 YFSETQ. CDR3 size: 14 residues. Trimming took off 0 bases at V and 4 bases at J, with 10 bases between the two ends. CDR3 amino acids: CASSLGAGLETQYF. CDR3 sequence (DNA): TGCGCCAGCAGCTTGGGGGCAGGGCTAGAGACCCAGTACTTC.

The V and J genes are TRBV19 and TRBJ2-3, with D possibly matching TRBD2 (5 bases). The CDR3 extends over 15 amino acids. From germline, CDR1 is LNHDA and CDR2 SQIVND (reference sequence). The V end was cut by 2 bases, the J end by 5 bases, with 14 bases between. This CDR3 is CASSISPRVGDTQYF. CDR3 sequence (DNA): TGTGCCAGTAGTATATCCCCGAGGGTCGGAGATACGCAGTATTTT.

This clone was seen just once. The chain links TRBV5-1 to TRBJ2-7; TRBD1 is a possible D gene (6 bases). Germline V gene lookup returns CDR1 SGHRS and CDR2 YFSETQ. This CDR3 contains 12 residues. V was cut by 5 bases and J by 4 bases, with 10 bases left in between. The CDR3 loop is CASRQDSYEQYF. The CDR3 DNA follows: TGCGCCAGCAGACAGGACAGTTACGAGCAGTACTTC.